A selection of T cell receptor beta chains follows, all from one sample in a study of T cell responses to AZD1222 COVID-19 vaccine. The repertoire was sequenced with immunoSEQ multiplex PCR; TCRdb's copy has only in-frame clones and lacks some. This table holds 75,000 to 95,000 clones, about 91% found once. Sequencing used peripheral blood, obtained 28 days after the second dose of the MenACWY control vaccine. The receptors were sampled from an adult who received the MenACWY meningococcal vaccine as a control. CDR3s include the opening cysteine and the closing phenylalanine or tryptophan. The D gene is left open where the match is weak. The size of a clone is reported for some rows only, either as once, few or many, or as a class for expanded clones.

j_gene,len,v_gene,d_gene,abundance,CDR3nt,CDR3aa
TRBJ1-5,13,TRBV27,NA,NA,TGTGCCAGCAGCCCCCGGGCCTATCAGCCCCAGCATTTT,CASSPRAYQPQHF
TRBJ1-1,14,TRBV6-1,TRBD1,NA,TGTGCCAGCAGTGAGTACAGGGGGAATACTGAAGCTTTCTTT,CASSEYRGNTEAFF
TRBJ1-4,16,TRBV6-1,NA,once,TGTGCCAGCAGTGAAGTCGAGGGCGGGGGAGGAGAAAAACTGTTTTTT,CASSEVEGGGGEKLFF
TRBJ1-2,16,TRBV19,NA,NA,TGTGCCAGTAGTCCAAACATTTTGGGGGTAGACTATGGCTACACCTTC,CASSPNILGVDYGYTF
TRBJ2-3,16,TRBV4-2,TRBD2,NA,TGTGCCAGCAGCCCCGGACTAGCGGGGGCCAGGGATACGCAGTATTTT,CASSPGLAGARDTQYF
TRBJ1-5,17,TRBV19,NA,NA,TGTGCCAGTAGTATAGTTAGGGGCCGGATCGGCAATCAGCCCCAGCATTTT,CASSIVRGRIGNQPQHF
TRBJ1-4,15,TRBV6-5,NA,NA,TGTGCCAGCAGCCCGAGAGGCACAACTAATGAAAAACTGTTTTTT,CASSPRGTTNEKLFF
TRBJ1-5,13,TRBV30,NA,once,TGTGCCTGGAGTCCGGACGGGAATAAGCCCCAGCATTTT,CAWSPDGNKPQHF
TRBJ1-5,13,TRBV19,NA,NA,TGTGCCAGTAGTATTGAGAGGGCCCAGCCCCAGCATTTT,CASSIERAQPQHF
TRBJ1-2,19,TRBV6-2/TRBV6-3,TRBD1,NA,TGTGCCAGCAGTTACGGATCCAACTCTAACAGGGGCCTATGGTATGGCTACACCTTC,CASSYGSNSNRGLWYGYTF
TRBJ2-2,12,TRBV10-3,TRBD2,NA,TGTGCCACCGGACTAGCGATCGGGGAGCTGTTTTTT,CATGLAIGELFF
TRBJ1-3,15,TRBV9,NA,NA,TGTGCCAGCAGCGGGCAGGGTCTGGCTGGAAACACCATATATTTT,CASSGQGLAGNTIYF
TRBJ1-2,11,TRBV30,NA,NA,TGTGCCTGGGGCAGTCAGTATGGCTACACCTTC,CAWGSQYGYTF
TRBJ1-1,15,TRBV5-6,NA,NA,TGTGCCAGCACCAGGCAGGGGAACATGAACACTGAAGCTTTCTTT,CASTRQGNMNTEAFF
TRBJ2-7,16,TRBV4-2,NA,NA,TGTGCCAGCAGCCAAGCAGCTGGACAGCACTCCTACGAGCAGTACTTC,CASSQAAGQHSYEQYF
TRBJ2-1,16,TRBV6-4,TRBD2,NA,TGTGCCAGCAGCCCCGATATGCTAGCGGGGAGAAATGAGCAGTTCTTC,CASSPDMLAGRNEQFF
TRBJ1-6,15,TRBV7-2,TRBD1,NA,TGTGCCAGCAGCTTAGTCCCAGGGGGCGAGTCACCCCTCCACTTT,CASSLVPGGESPLHF
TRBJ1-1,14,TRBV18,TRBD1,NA,TGTGCCAGCTCGCCCACAGGGGGCGGCACTGAAGCTTTCTTT,CASSPTGGGTEAFF
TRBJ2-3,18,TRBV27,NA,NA,TGTGCCAGCAGTTTACCCTCACCACCCCCGGACGGATCAGATACGCAGTATTTT,CASSLPSPPPDGSDTQYF
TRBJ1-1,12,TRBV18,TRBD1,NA,TGTGCCAGCTCGCTGACAGGGGGCGAAGCTTTCTTT,CASSLTGGEAFF
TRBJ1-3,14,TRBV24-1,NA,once,TGTGCCACCAGTGATCCTACCTCTGGAAACACCATATATTTT,CATSDPTSGNTIYF
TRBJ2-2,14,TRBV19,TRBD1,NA,TGTGCCAGTAGGTTACAGGGGGCCACCGGGGAGCTGTTTTTT,CASRLQGATGELFF
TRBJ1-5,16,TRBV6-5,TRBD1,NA,TGTGCCAGCAGTTACAAGGGGACAGGGAACCGTCAGCCCCAGCATTTT,CASSYKGTGNRQPQHF
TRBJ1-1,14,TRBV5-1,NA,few,TGCGCCAGCAGCTCCCTAGCGCGCACCGGTGGGGCTTTCTTT,CASSSLARTGGAFF
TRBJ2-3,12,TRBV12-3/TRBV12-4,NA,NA,TGTGCCAGCAGTTTAGGGGGGGATACGCAGTATTTT,CASSLGGDTQYF
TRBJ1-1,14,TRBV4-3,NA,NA,TGCGCCAGCAGCCAAGGGAGCGCGAACACTGAAGCTTTCTTT,CASSQGSANTEAFF
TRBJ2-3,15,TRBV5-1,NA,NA,TGCGCCAGCAGCTTGGTGGCAGGGCAAGCAGATACGCAGTATTTT,CASSLVAGQADTQYF
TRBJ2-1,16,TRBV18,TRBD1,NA,TGTGCCAGCTCACCGGACAGGGGAAGCTCCTACAATGAGCAGTTCTTC,CASSPDRGSSYNEQFF
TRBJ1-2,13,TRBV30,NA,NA,TGTGCCTGGGCAACGGTCCTTACGGGAGGCTACACCTTC,CAWATVLTGGYTF
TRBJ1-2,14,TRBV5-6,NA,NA,TGTGCCAGCAGCTTGGTAGGGGTTCACTATGGCTACACCTTC,CASSLVGVHYGYTF
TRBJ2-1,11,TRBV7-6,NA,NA,TGTGCCAGCGCGGAGGGCAATGAGCAGTTCTTC,CASAEGNEQFF
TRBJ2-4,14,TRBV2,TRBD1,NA,TGTGCCAGCAGTGACTGGGACAGGACTAACATTCAGTACTTC,CASSDWDRTNIQYF
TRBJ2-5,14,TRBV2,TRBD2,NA,TGTGCCAGCAGGGAGACTAGCGGGGGAGAGACCCAGTACTTC,CASRETSGGETQYF
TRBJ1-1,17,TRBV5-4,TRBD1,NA,TGTGCCAGCAGCTTGGCCGGGACAGGAAATTTGGACACTGAAGCTTTCTTT,CASSLAGTGNLDTEAFF
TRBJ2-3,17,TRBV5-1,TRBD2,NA,TGCGCCAGCAGCCCTTCTAGCGGGGGCCTCCCTACTTCTGCGCAGTATTTT,CASSPSSGGLPTSAQYF
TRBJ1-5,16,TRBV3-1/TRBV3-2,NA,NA,TGTGCCAGCAGCCAAGATGGTCGGAATAGCAATCAGCCCCAGCATTTT,CASSQDGRNSNQPQHF
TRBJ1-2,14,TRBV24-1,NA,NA,TGTGCCACCAGTGATTTATCGGGGGCCGGTGGCTACACCTTC,CATSDLSGAGGYTF
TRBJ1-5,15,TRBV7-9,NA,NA,TGTGCCAGCAGCCCAAACCGGGACACCAATCAGCCCCAGCATTTT,CASSPNRDTNQPQHF
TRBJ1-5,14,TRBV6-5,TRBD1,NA,TGTGCCAGCAGCCCGGACAGGGGGGAACAGCCCCAGCATTTT,CASSPDRGEQPQHF
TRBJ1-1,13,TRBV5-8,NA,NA,TGTGCCAGCAGCCGGACACTGAACACTGAAGCTTTCTTT,CASSRTLNTEAFF
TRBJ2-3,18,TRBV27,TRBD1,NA,TGTGCCAGCAAGAGTAACAGGGGGAGTGTGAGTCTAACAGATACGCAGTATTTT,CASKSNRGSVSLTDTQYF